Below, 27 T cell receptor beta chains from the same sample are listed, as sequenced in a study of shared clonotypes between healthy human individuals. The protocol was immunoSEQ multiplex PCR, while the TCRdb copy is restricted to in-frame clones and leaves out a portion. The table records 650,000 to 700,000 clones, about 90% of them present only once. The sequenced sample consisted of memory CD8+ T cells from PBMCs. The sample's subset: CD45RO+ cells pooled with CCR7-negative TemRA cells. All receptors derive from a man between 18 and 35 years old in good health. Some clones in this sample may be carry-over from other donors' samples.

The chain employs TRBV27 and TRBJ1-1; D not resolved. With 5 bases removed from V and 4 bases from J, the gap between germline ends came to 14 bases. The germline CDR1 and CDR2 sequences are MNHEY and SMNVEV (reference sequence). This CDR3 contains 14 residues. CDR3 in DNA: TGTGCCAGCAGTCACAATCAATGGGGCACTGAAGCTTTCTTT. It encodes CASSHNQWGTEAFF.

The V call is TRBV5-8, the J call TRBJ1-4, with 9 bases fitting TRBD1. Germline trimming cut 4 bases from V and 6 bases from J; bases unmatched to any gene: 7. The CDR3 runs 15 residues. CDR1 and CDR2 (germline): SGHTS, YDEGEE. CDR3 in amino acids: CASSVPGQGYEKLFF. The CDR3 DNA reads TGTGCCAGCAGCGTCCCGGGACAGGGTTATGAAAAACTGTTTTTT.

Comments on this clone: An end of the junction differs from the germline gene, which may be a read error. The rearrangement links TRBV15 to TRBJ2-3, with D uncertain. Germline assignment: CDR1 LNHNV and CDR2 YYDKDF (reference sequence). There are 16 residues in the CDR3. CDR3 bases: TGTGCTACCAGCAGAGATCGTTTGGCGTACACAGATACGCAGTATTTT. Amino acid sequence: CATSRDRLAYTDTQYF.

The rearrangement joins TRBV18 to TRBJ2-7; the D gene is possibly TRBD2 (5 bases). Trimming left V 5 bases short and J 1 base short, with 18 bases between. There are 16 residues in the CDR3. CDR1 and CDR2 from the germline V gene are KGHSH and LQKENI. CDR3 region: CASSGRVDRGSYEQYF. The CDR3 DNA reads as TGTGCCAGCTCAGGAAGGGTAGATCGGGGTTCCTACGAGCAGTACTTC.

This clone has a single count. The V gene is TRBV28, the J gene TRBJ2-5; the match to TRBD2 covers 8 bases. The CDR3 extends over 15 amino acids. V shed 6 bases, J shed 4 bases, and the junction held 10 bases outside the gene matches. Germline assignment: CDR1 MDHEN and CDR2 SYDVKM. CDR3 bases: TGTGCCAGCAGCTCCCCTGGCGGGGGGACAGAGACCCAGTACTTC. Encoded protein: CASSSPGGGTETQYF.

The V call is TRBV6-5, the J call TRBJ2-1; D is uncertain. CDR3 length: 13 amino acids. The germline V gene encodes CDR1 MNHEY and CDR2 SVGAGI. Trimming removed 7 bases at V and 7 bases at J, with 14 bases between. The DNA of the CDR3 is TGTGCCAGCACCCCAGGCTATAATAATGAGCAGTTCTTC. Translated, it gives CASTPGYNNEQFF.

The chain combines TRBV9 with TRBJ2-1; 8 bases line up with TRBD2. Germline loops: CDR1 SGDLS, CDR2 YYNGEE. This CDR3 region has 16 residues. V lost 6 bases and J lost 0; bases outside the gene matches: 8. The CDR3 DNA sequence: TGTGCCAGCACACTAGCGGCGGTGAGCTCCTACAATGAGCAGTTCTTC. Translated: CASTLAAVSSYNEQFF.

The chain recombines TRBV27 with TRBJ1-1; maybe TRBD1 (5 bases). This CDR3 has 16 residues. Germline V lookup: CDR1 MNHEY, CDR2 SMNVEV (reference sequence). V was trimmed by 3 bases and J by 1 base, leaving 15 bases between them. DNA for the CDR3: TGTGCCAGCAGTTTTCGTGGGGGGACGGAGAACACTGAAGCTTTCTTT. Protein sequence: CASSFRGGTENTEAFF.

V gene TRBV7-2 combines with J gene TRBJ2-1, with 13 bases identical to TRBD2. From germline, CDR1 is SGHTA and CDR2 FQGNSA. V lost 3 bases, J lost 7 bases, and 9 bases stayed unmatched. The CDR3 totals 17 residues. CDR3 sequence reads: CASSFLGLAGAGNEQFF. CDR3 coding DNA: TGTGCCAGCAGCTTTTTAGGACTAGCGGGGGCGGGGAATGAGCAGTTCTTC. The full variable domain, rest sourced from reference TRBV7-2 and TRBJ2-1, is GAGVSQSPSNKVTEKGKDVELRCDPISGHTALYWYRQSLGQGLEFLIYFQGNSAPDKSGLPSDRFSAERTGGSVSTLTIQRTQQEDSAVYLCASSFLGLAGAGNEQFFGPGTRLTVL.

The V call is TRBV9, the J call TRBJ2-2; unclear D gene. The CDR3 covers 11 residues. V dropped 4 bases and J dropped 5 bases, with 3 bases sitting between them. CDR1 and CDR2 from the germline V gene are SGDLS and YYNGEE. For the CDR3, the DNA is TGTGCCAGCAGCCTTACCGGGGAGCTGTTTTTT. Its translation is CASSLTGELFF.

This clone appeared a single time. This rearrangement joins TRBV7-9 to TRBJ2-5; 10 nucleotides line up with TRBD2. J lost 5 bases, V lost 0 bases, and 9 bases had no gene match. CDR1 SEHNR and CDR2 FQNEAQ come from the germline V gene (reference sequence). The CDR3 totals 17 residues. CDR3 DNA: TGTGCCAGCAGCTTAGCCCCCCTAGCGGGAGAAATGGAGACCCAGTACTTC. This sequence encodes CASSLAPLAGEMETQYF.

The J gene is TRBJ2-2, the V gene TRBV4-3; 10 bases align to TRBD2. The CDR3 runs 21 residues. The J segment lost 6 bases and the V segment lost 0 bases, leaving 19 bases of the junction unmatched. CDR1 and CDR2 (germline): LGHNA, YSLEER. CDR3 sequence: CASSQESGRAFQWYRSGELFF. Written as DNA, the CDR3 is TGCGCCAGCAGCCAAGAAAGCGGGAGGGCCTTTCAGTGGTATCGGTCCGGGGAGCTGTTTTTT.

In the case of this clone: One end of the junction fails to match germline, which may point to a read error. This chain uses TRBV6-1 with TRBJ1-4; TRBD1 aligns across 8 bases. The CDR3 extends over 17 amino acids. CDR1 and CDR2 from the germline V gene are MNHNS and SASEGT. CDR3 region: CAISDPPRGPNNEKLFF. CDR3 nucleotide sequence: TGTGCCATCAGTGATCCCCCCAGGGGGCCCAATAATGAAAAACTGTTTTTT.

This clone occurred a few times. V usage is TRBV28 and J usage is TRBJ1-5, with TRBD1 matching over 11 bases. CDR3 length equals 17 residues. Germline values: CDR1 MDHEN, CDR2 SYDVKM. Losses at the gene ends were 3 bases for V and 7 bases for J; bases not matched to a gene: 11. In DNA form, the CDR3 reads TGTGCCAGCAGTTTTATCGGGACAGGGGGTTTTGTGCAGCCCCAGCATTTT. It translates to CASSFIGTGGFVQPQHF.

Of note for this clone: This specimen includes other DNA sequences encoding the same CDR3. V and J are TRBV15 and TRBJ1-2; TRBD1 matches at 7 bases. This CDR3 region has 15 residues. J gave up 7 bases and V 4 bases, and 12 bases lay outside the gene matches. From germline, CDR1 is LNHNV and CDR2 YYDKDF (reference sequence). The CDR3 DNA follows: TGTGCCACCAGCAACGACAGGGATCTGGGGGTTGGCTACACCTTC. It encodes CATSNDRDLGVGYTF.

The rearrangement uses TRBV5-6 and TRBJ2-7, with no clear D. CDR1 SGHDT and CDR2 YYEEEE come from the germline V gene. The CDR3 length is 13 residues. V lost 0 bases, J lost 7 bases, and 11 bases lay in between. The CDR3 loop reads CASSLAWKREQYF. The CDR3 bases are TGTGCCAGCAGCTTGGCCTGGAAGAGGGAGCAGTACTTC.

The chain combines TRBV21-1 with TRBJ2-2; TRBD2, the D gene given by the table, was not confirmed from the DNA. TRBV21-1 is flagged as a pseudogene. This CDR3 contains 18 residues. The CDR3 DNA is TGTGCCAGCAGCAAAGAACAGTCGGGCGGGAGGACCACCGGGGAGCTGTTTTTT. Translation: CASSKEQSGGRTTGELFF.

The CDR3 loop is CASSYGTAGSYEQYF. DNA of the CDR3: TGTGCCAGCAGCTATGGGACGGCGGGCTCCTACGAGCAGTACTTC. The chain carries TRBV6-5 and TRBJ2-7, with D tentatively TRBD1 or TRBD2 (5 bases each). The V and J ends lost 6 bases and 0 bases respectively, with 15 bases between them. Germline V lookup: CDR1 MNHEY, CDR2 SVGAGI. CDR3 length: 15 residues.

CDR3 residues: CSVRQYNTGELFF. DNA of the CDR3: TGCAGCGTTAGACAGTATAACACCGGGGAGCTGTTTTTT. The chain uses TRBV29-1 and TRBJ2-2, with D possibly matching TRBD1 (5 bases). CDR1 is SQVTM, CDR2 ANQGSEA, per germline. With 5 bases removed from V and 2 bases from J, the gap between germline ends came to 9 bases. The CDR3 is 13 residues long.

The V call is TRBV27, the J call TRBJ1-1, with 7 bases lining up with TRBD1. CDR3 size: 14 residues. The germline V gene encodes CDR1 MNHEY and CDR2 SMNVEV (reference sequence). V lost 7 bases and J lost 1; bases outside the gene matches: 6. The CDR3 region is CASTPGDRNTEAFF. The CDR3 DNA reads as TGTGCCAGCACCCCAGGGGACAGGAACACTGAAGCTTTCTTT.

This clone was counted many times. This same CDR3 is encoded by further DNA sequences in the sample. The chain is built from TRBV27 and TRBJ2-7; tentatively, D is TRBD2 (6 bases). The germline V and J ends were trimmed by 6 bases and 3 bases, with 9 bases remaining between them. Per germline, CDR1 MNHEY and CDR2 SMNVEV (reference sequence). This CDR3 contains 12 residues. The CDR3 nucleotides are TGTGCCAGCAGCTCGGGGGACTACGAGCAGTACTTC. Amino acids: CASSSGDYEQYF.

This chain connects TRBV29-1 to TRBJ2-1, with TRBD2 matching over 12 bases. Per germline, CDR1 SQVTM and CDR2 ANQGSEA. J gave up 9 bases and V 7 bases, and 10 bases lay outside the gene matches. CDR3 length equals 14 residues. The CDR3 bases are TGCAGCGCCTCAGGACTAGCGGGGCGAGGTGAGCAGTTCTTC. Its translation is CSASGLAGRGEQFF.

The CDR3 protein is CASSLPTGENTEAFF. The CDR3 region has the DNA TGTGCCAGCAGTTTACCCACAGGAGAGAACACTGAAGCTTTCTTT. This chain connects TRBV28 to TRBJ1-1; possible D gene TRBD1, 5 bases. The CDR3 has 15 residues. Trimming took off 2 bases at V and 1 base at J, with 11 bases between the two ends. Looked up from germline, CDR1 is MDHEN and CDR2 is SYDVKM.

The chain carries TRBV30 and TRBJ1-1, with 7 nucleotides matching TRBD1. This CDR3 contains 13 residues. V lost 4 bases, J lost 1 base, and 3 bases stayed unmatched. Per germline, CDR1 GTSNPN and CDR2 SVGIG (reference sequence). CDR3 nucleotides: TGTGCCTGGAACAGGGGTGGGAACACTGAAGCTTTCTTT. Its translation is CAWNRGGNTEAFF.

This sequence joins TRBV27 and TRBJ2-7; 11 bases align to TRBD2. J gave up 2 bases and V 3 bases, and 15 bases lay outside the gene matches. This CDR3 has 19 amino acids. Germline CDR1 is MNHEY and CDR2 is SMNVEV (reference sequence). This chain's CDR3 is CASSLVVSGRAGVPYEQYF. CDR3 sequence (DNA): TGTGCCAGCAGTTTGGTTGTTAGCGGGAGGGCCGGAGTCCCCTACGAGCAGTACTTC.

The J gene is TRBJ2-1, the V gene TRBV6-4; 7 bases are shared with TRBD1. V lost 2 bases, J lost 2 bases, and 3 bases stayed unmatched. Germline loops: CDR1 MRHNA, CDR2 SNTAGT. The CDR3 runs to 15 residues. CDR3 sequence reads: CASSDRDSPYNEQFF. The CDR3 DNA reads TGTGCCAGCAGTGACCGGGACAGCCCCTACAATGAGCAGTTCTTC.

The V gene is TRBV7-7, the J gene TRBJ1-2; D may be TRBD1 (5 bases). Deletions cut 2 bases from V and 6 bases from J, with 16 bases between. The CDR3 runs 15 residues. In germline, CDR1 is SSHAT, CDR2 FNYEAQ (reference sequence). CDR3 amino acids: CASSLLAEGSHGYTF. The CDR3 DNA reads as TGTGCCAGCAGCTTATTGGCGGAGGGGTCTCATGGCTACACCTTC.